This T cell receptor beta chain was sequenced for a study of cytotoxic CD8 clonotypes in ibrutinib-treated CLL. In the study overall: Mean values per sample were roughly 250,000 productive templates and tens of thousands of productive rearrangements. General study points: Clonality went higher at ibrutinib response and then dropped back toward baseline at progression.

On this clone: Its antigen is currently unknown.

Data came from immunoSEQ multiplex PCR; TCRdb stores just in-frame clones and leaves some out. Among 300,000 or so clones listed, about 64% were seen once. There are 12 residues in the CDR3. The V segment lost 5 bases and the J segment 13 bases; nucleotides outside the gene matches: 8. Germline V CDR1 and CDR2: MDHEN, SYDVKM. The chain couples TRBV28 to TRBJ1-1, with 9 bases lining up with TRBD1. The source was PBMCs, collected after 36 months of ibrutinib treatment. The clonotype originates from a human donor with chronic lymphocytic leukemia. CDR3: CASSPGQGIGFF. CDR3 coding DNA: TGTGCCAGCAGTCCCGGACAGGGGATAGGTTTCTTT.